The text below deals with one T cell receptor beta chain. Its antigen is currently unknown. The data originate from a study of cytomegalovirus exposure and HLA in healthy donors. Findings and limits, study-wide: The authors excluded some V segments, including TRBV6-2 and TRBV6-3, as indistinguishable. Roughly uniform sequencing depth across donors was assumed, possibly incorrectly.

Donors likely had unrecorded immune exposures despite being nominally healthy when sampled. Germline V gene lookup returns CDR1 MDHEN and CDR2 SYDVKM. The V end was cut by 2 bases, the J end by 2 bases, with 9 bases between. The CDR3 is 14 residues long. Vbeta (60) and Jbeta (13) primers were used in the PCR. The method was immunoSEQ multiplex PCR; TCRdb's version includes in-frame clones alone and lacks a portion of them. In the table there are 150,000 to 200,000 clones, approximately 79% of which are singletons. The TCR originated in a woman aged 40 to 50 in good health and CMV-seronegative. Sequencing was performed on PBMCs. The chain carries TRBV28 and TRBJ1-1; a possible D gene is TRBD1 (5 bases). CDR3: CASSLIRGNTEAFF. In nucleotides, the CDR3 is TGTGCCAGCAGTTTAATTAGGGGAAACACTGAAGCTTTCTTT.